This is a list of T cell receptor beta chains from one sample in a study of blood T cell repertoires in COVID-19. The assay was immunoSEQ multiplex PCR, and TCRdb's table has in-frame clones only and misses some. This table has tens of thousands of clones, 70% to 85% appearing once. The specimen sequenced was peripheral blood. The origin of the receptors is an older woman with acute or convalescent COVID-19. The CDR3 runs from the conserved cysteine through the conserved F or W. Each record gives: V gene, clone size, CDR3 protein. Only part of the rows carry a size: once, few, many, or a class if the clone is expanded.

V gene: TRBV2
clone size: NA
CDR3 protein: CASSRGSGGVYNSPLHF

V gene: TRBV29-1
clone size: NA
CDR3 protein: CSAEMTGGYTF

V gene: TRBV7-9
clone size: NA
CDR3 protein: CASSPGETLSTDTQYF

V gene: TRBV28
clone size: NA
CDR3 protein: CASRDTRGRFGTEAFF

V gene: TRBV7-6
clone size: NA
CDR3 protein: CASSQGQATNEQFF

V gene: TRBV7-9
clone size: NA
CDR3 protein: CASSSNRDQAFF

V gene: TRBV3-1/TRBV3-2
clone size: NA
CDR3 protein: CASSQLGRLAGKETQYF

V gene: TRBV9
clone size: NA
CDR3 protein: CASSVSSGSYEQYF

V gene: TRBV7-9
clone size: NA
CDR3 protein: CASSSWTGGNKADTQYF

V gene: TRBV11-2
clone size: NA
CDR3 protein: CASSPAYNEQFF

V gene: TRBV28
clone size: NA
CDR3 protein: CASIGQGRGTGELFF

V gene: TRBV29-1
clone size: NA
CDR3 protein: CSVGLASNTGELFF

V gene: TRBV4-2
clone size: NA
CDR3 protein: CASSQEVPKEGNEKLFF

V gene: TRBV15
clone size: NA
CDR3 protein: CATSVETMNTEAFF

V gene: TRBV7-8
clone size: NA
CDR3 protein: CASSPGRANSGNTIYF

V gene: TRBV3-1/TRBV3-2
clone size: NA
CDR3 protein: CASSQGRTGEATQYF

V gene: TRBV7-2
clone size: NA
CDR3 protein: CASSLAGTGAGYTF

V gene: TRBV3-1/TRBV3-2
clone size: once
CDR3 protein: CASSHSAGGTTDTQYF

V gene: TRBV7-3
clone size: once
CDR3 protein: CASRRAPGGNEQFF

V gene: TRBV7-9
clone size: NA
CDR3 protein: CASSLSRGSDEQFF

V gene: TRBV4-1
clone size: NA
CDR3 protein: CASSQGLAGMRGEQFF

V gene: TRBV28
clone size: once
CDR3 protein: CASSLSRSGNTIYF

V gene: TRBV5-4
clone size: NA
CDR3 protein: CASSLASNRVDEAFF

V gene: TRBV10-3
clone size: NA
CDR3 protein: CAISESLRGGYTEAFF

V gene: TRBV3-1/TRBV3-2
clone size: NA
CDR3 protein: CASSQTTGAEAFF

V gene: TRBV5-4
clone size: NA
CDR3 protein: CASSSEGRRPQHF

V gene: TRBV6-5
clone size: NA
CDR3 protein: CASREREYSEQYF

V gene: TRBV5-1
clone size: NA
CDR3 protein: CASSLSAAMNTEAFF

V gene: TRBV5-1
clone size: NA
CDR3 protein: CASSLGPGDSSGNTIYF

V gene: TRBV11-3
clone size: once
CDR3 protein: CASSQGLAGEETQYF

V gene: TRBV11-2
clone size: NA
CDR3 protein: CASSSSSTLNTEAFF

V gene: TRBV10-3
clone size: NA
CDR3 protein: CAIRNGGRGTYGYTF

V gene: TRBV6-5
clone size: NA
CDR3 protein: CASRYRGRTGELFF

V gene: TRBV5-1
clone size: NA
CDR3 protein: CASSLQLTGLAGNEQFF

V gene: TRBV19
clone size: NA
CDR3 protein: CASHTGIYGYTF

V gene: TRBV6-1
clone size: NA
CDR3 protein: CASSEGWALDGGYTF

V gene: TRBV5-4
clone size: NA
CDR3 protein: CAGYTGGIDTGELFF

V gene: TRBV7-7
clone size: few
CDR3 protein: CASRGLAGGAGELFF

V gene: TRBV3-1/TRBV3-2
clone size: NA
CDR3 protein: CASSPRGTNQETQYF

V gene: TRBV28
clone size: NA
CDR3 protein: CASSSPPGNIQYF

V gene: TRBV7-2
clone size: NA
CDR3 protein: CASSLETPGELFF

V gene: TRBV9
clone size: few
CDR3 protein: CASSVAAGTYEQYF